This T cell receptor beta chain was found in a study of human T cells and chemical hapten exposure. General observations from the study: The count of PT1 expanded TCRs correlated positively with patch test score. Donors were affected by alopecia, so their immune reaction might vary from that of healthy individuals. With DPC sensitization, TCRs exceeding 1 in 1000 frequency showed no change.

CDR3 length equals 15 residues. Unmatched junction bases numbered 11, after V lost 7 bases and J lost 5 bases. Germline CDR1 reads MDHEN; CDR2 reads SYDVKM. Indicated time point: pre-sensitization, week 0. The treatment was: therapeutic diphenylcyclopropenone sensitization with weekly scalp DPC. Extraction yielded total RNA from whole blood (unfractionated). In TCRdb, the RACE reads were re-called with MiXCR into one record per CDR3 protein. The table has about 260,000 distinct CDR3 sequences, approximately 8.4% seen once. This clonotype occurred many times. Its specificity is unknown. The receptor was derived from a middle-aged woman with alopecia areata. Some clones in this sample may be carry-over from other donors' samples. The sample consisted of whole blood, taken in connection with sensitization to the hapten diphenylcyclopropenone (DPC). V usage is TRBV28 and J usage is TRBJ2-5; 9 nucleotides align to TRBD1. The CDR3 nucleotides are TGTGCCAGCATCCTCGGGACAGGGTATGAGGAGACCCAGTACTTC. This gives the protein CASILGTGYEETQYF.